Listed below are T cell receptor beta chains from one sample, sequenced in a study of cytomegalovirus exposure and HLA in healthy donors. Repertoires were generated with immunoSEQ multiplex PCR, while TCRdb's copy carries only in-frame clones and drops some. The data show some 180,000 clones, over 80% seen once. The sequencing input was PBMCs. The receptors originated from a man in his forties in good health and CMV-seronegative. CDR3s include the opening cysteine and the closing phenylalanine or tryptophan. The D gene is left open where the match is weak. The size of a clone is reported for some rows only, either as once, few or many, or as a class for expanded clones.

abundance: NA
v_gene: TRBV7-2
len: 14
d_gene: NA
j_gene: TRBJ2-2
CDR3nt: TGTGCCAGCAGCTTAGTCCCCCAGGCCGGGGAGCTGTTTTTT
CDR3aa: CASSLVPQAGELFF

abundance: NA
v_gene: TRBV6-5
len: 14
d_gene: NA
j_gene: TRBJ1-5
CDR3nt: TGTGCCAGCAGTTTGGACGGGAACAATCAGCCCCAGCATTTT
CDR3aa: CASSLDGNNQPQHF

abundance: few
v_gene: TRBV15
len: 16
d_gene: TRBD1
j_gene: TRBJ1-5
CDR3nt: TGTGCCACCAGCAGAGGGACAGGGGGTTTTGGGCAGCCCCAGCATTTT
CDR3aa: CATSRGTGGFGQPQHF

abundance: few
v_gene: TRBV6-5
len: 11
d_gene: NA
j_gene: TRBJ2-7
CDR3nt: TGTGCCAGCAGTTACTCGTCTAGCGAGTACTTC
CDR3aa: CASSYSSSEYF

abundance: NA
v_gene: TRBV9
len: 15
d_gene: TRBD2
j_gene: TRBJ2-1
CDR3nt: TGTGCCAGCAGCGTTAGCGGGTCCTCCTACAATGAGCAGTTCTTC
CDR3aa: CASSVSGSSYNEQFF

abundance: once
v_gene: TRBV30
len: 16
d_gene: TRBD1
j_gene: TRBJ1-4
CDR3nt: TGTGCCTGGAGTGTCCCCTTCGACAGGGCCTATGAAAAACTGTTTTTT
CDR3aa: CAWSVPFDRAYEKLFF

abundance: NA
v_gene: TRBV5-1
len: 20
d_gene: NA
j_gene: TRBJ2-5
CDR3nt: TGCGCCAGCAGCTTGGATCGTGGTCTTGGGAGAGCGAGGGCTTCGGAGACCCAGTACTTC
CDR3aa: CASSLDRGLGRARASETQYF

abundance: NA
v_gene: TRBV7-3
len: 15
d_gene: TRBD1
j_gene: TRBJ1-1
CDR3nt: TGTGCCAGCAGCTTGGGGACAGGGATTAACACTGAAGCTTTCTTT
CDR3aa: CASSLGTGINTEAFF

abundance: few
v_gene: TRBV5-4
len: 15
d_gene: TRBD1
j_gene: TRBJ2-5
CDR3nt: TGTGCCAGCAGCTTGGGGGACAGGGAACATGAGACCCAGTACTTC
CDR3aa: CASSLGDREHETQYF

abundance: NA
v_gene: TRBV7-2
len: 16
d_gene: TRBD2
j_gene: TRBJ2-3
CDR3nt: TGTGCCAGCAGCACCCGCCCTAGCGGGGGGACAGATACGCAGTATTTT
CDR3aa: CASSTRPSGGTDTQYF

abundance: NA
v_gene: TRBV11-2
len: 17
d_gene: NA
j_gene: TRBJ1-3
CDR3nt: TGTGCCAGCAGCGCCCGCGGAGAGACGCTCTCTGGAAACACCATATATTTT
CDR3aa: CASSARGETLSGNTIYF

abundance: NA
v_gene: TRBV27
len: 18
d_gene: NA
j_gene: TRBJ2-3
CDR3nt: TGTGCCAGCAGTAGCCTTACGAACAGAATAACTAGCACAGATACGCAGTATTTT
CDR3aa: CASSSLTNRITSTDTQYF

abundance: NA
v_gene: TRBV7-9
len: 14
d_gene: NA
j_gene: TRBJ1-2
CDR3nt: TGTGCCAGCAGCTTAATTTCCGGGGGCTATGGCTACACCTTC
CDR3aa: CASSLISGGYGYTF

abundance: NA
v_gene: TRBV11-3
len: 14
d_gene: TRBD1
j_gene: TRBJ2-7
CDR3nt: TGTGCCAGCAGCCCGGGGACAGAGGGAGACGAGCAGTACTTC
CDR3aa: CASSPGTEGDEQYF

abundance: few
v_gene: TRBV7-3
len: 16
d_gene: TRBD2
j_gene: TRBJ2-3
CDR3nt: TGTGCCAGCAGGTACAACGGACTAGCAGGGGCAGATACGCAGTATTTT
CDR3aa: CASRYNGLAGADTQYF

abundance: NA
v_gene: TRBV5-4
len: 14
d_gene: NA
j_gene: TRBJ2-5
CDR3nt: TGTGCCAGCAGCCGACCTGGGCAGCAAGAGACCCAGTACTTC
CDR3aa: CASSRPGQQETQYF

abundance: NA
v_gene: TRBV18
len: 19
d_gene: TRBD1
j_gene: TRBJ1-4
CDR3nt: TGTGCCAGCTCAGCTAATTCCGGGACAGAACGAAGTAGTAATGAAAAACTGTTTTTT
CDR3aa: CASSANSGTERSSNEKLFF

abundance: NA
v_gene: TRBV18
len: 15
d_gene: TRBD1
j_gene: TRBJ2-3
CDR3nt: TGTGCCAGCGTCACTGCCGCCGACAGGGCAGATACGCAGTATTTT
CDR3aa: CASVTAADRADTQYF

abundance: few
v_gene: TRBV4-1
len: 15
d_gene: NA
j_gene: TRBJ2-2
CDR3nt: TGCGCCAGCAGCGGACTTAGCGGGAACACCGGGGAGCTGTTTTTT
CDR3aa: CASSGLSGNTGELFF

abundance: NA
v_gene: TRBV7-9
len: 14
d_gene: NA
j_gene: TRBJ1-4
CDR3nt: TGTGCCACCGAGTCTACAGGGCTGAGTGAAAAACTGTTTTTT
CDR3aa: CATESTGLSEKLFF

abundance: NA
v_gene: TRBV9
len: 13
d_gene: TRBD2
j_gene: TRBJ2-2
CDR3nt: TGTGCCAGCAGGGTAGCGGGAGCCGGGGAGCTGTTTTTT
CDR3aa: CASRVAGAGELFF

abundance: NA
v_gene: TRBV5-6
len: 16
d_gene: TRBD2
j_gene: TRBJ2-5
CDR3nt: TGTGCCAGCAGCTTGGAGGTAGCGGGAGGGCTCGAGACCCAGTACTTC
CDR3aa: CASSLEVAGGLETQYF

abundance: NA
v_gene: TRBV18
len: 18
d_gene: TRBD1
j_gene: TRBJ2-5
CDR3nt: TGTGCCAGCTCACCTGGGCCGTGGACAGGGGGCGGTGGAGAGACCCAGTACTTC
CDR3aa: CASSPGPWTGGGGETQYF

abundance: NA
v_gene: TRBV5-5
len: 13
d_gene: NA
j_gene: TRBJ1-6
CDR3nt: TGTGCCAGCAGCCTACCGACAGATTCACCCCTCCACTTT
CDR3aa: CASSLPTDSPLHF

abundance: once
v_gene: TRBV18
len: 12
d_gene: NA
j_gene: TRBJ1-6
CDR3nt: TGTGCCAGCTCACCGCGGAATTCACCCCTCCACTTT
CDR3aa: CASSPRNSPLHF

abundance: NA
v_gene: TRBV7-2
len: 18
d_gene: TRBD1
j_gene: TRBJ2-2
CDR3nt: TGTGCCAGCAGCTCGACCGATTGGGACAGGGGGCGTAGGAGGGAGCTGTTTTTT
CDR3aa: CASSSTDWDRGRRRELFF

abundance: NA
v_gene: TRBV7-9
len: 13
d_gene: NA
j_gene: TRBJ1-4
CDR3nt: TGTGCCAGCAGCTCCGGCGGGGATGAAAAACTGTTTTTT
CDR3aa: CASSSGGDEKLFF

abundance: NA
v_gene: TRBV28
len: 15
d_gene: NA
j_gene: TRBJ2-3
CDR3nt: TGTGCCAGCAGTTTATCTACCGGGTTCACAGATACGCAGTATTTT
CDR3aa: CASSLSTGFTDTQYF